These T cell receptor beta chains were read from a single sample in a study of early T cells in non-severe SARS-CoV-2 infection. TCRdb used MiXCR to reprocess the 5' RACE reads, holding one entry per CDR3 protein. The table has more than 65,000 distinct CDR3 sequences, around 13% seen once. Sequencing was carried out using whole blood. These TCRs come from an adult who was a healthcare worker with PCR-confirmed SARS-CoV-2 infection or an uninfected control (not recorded which). The conserved cysteine and the conserved F or W are not part of the CDR3 here. Rows give clone size only sometimes, using once, few, many, or a class for an expanded clone.

clone_size,j_call,v_call,cdr3_aa
many,TRBJ1-5,TRBV5-6,ASSQAGAQPQH
many,TRBJ1-2,TRBV18,ASSPSQQGPYGYT
many,TRBJ1-2,TRBV20-1,SARPPGQGAGYT
many,TRBJ1-2,TRBV29-1,SVVTGDGGYT
many,TRBJ1-5,TRBV20-1,SARAGEGNQPQH
many,TRBJ2-7,TRBV28,ASSLRQGAREQY
few,TRBJ2-5,TRBV10-3,AISGGLLETQY
many,TRBJ1-5,TRBV15,ATEPDGDNQPQH
few,TRBJ2-7,TRBV27,ASRIIPGLSEQY
many,TRBJ1-3,TRBV12-3/TRBV12-4,ASSPSRGLQSGSGNTIY
many,TRBJ1-2,TRBV20-1,SARDISNYGYT
many,TRBJ2-7,TRBV10-3,ARSSSGAGEQY
many,TRBJ1-2,TRBV6-1,ASSPGQGSYGYT
-,TRBJ2-7,TRBV2,ASSLVGVGYEQY
-,TRBJ1-1,TRBV14,ASSPGVTPEAF
many,TRBJ2-6,TRBV7-2,ASSLTGTGQGANVLT
-,TRBJ2-4,TRBV20-1,SARAGDRKY
-,TRBJ2-7,TRBV12-3/TRBV12-4,ASRKGLGTYEQY
-,TRBJ2-1,TRBV9,ASSVTSTYNEQF
many,TRBJ2-7,TRBV6-2/TRBV6-3,ASTQFSGRSYEQY
many,TRBJ1-3,TRBV6-6,ASSTGQGRLSGNTIY
many,TRBJ2-7,TRBV28,ASSSYFRDSYYEQY
many,TRBJ1-1,TRBV2,ASSENTEAF
many,TRBJ2-2,TRBV25-1,ASSEGTGETGELF
many,TRBJ2-1,TRBV13,ASSPRTTYNEQF
-,TRBJ2-2,TRBV9,ASSVGPAGVSGELF
few,TRBJ2-1,TRBV29-1,THDCGREYNEQF
many,TRBJ1-1,TRBV4-2,ASSQDLGTEAF
many,TRBJ2-5,TRBV6-2/TRBV6-3,ASSYPGLAGSETQY
many,TRBJ2-1,TRBV20-1,SARVTRANEQF
many,TRBJ1-1,TRBV27,ASSPQGLNTEAF
few,TRBJ2-7,TRBV29-1,SVTGGRIGEQY
many,TRBJ1-4,TRBV6-5,ASRARGGNEKLF
many,TRBJ1-1,TRBV9,ASRRGDLYTEAF
few,TRBJ2-1,TRBV9,ASSVQGTSNEQF
many,TRBJ2-2,TRBV30,AWRDRGRWNTGELF